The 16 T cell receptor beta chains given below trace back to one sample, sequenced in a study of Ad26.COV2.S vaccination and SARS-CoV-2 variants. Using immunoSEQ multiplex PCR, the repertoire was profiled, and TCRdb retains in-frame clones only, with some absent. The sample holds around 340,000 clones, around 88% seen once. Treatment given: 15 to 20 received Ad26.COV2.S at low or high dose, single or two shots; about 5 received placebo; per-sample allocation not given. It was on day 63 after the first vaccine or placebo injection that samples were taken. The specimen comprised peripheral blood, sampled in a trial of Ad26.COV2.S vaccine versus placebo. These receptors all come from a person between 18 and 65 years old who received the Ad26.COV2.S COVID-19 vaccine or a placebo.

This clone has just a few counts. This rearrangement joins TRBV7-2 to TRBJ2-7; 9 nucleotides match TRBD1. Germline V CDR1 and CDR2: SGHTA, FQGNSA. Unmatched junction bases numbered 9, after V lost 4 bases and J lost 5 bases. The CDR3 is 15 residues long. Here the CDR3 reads CASSSGTGSYHEQYF. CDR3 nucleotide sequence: TGTGCCAGCAGCTCAGGGACAGGGAGTTACCACGAGCAGTACTTC.

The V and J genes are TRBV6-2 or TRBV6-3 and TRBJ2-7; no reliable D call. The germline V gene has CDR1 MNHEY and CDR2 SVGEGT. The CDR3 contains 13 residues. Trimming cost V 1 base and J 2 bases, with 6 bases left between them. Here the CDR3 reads CASSYYVTYEQYF. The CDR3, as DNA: TGTGCCAGCAGTTACTATGTCACCTACGAGCAGTACTTC.

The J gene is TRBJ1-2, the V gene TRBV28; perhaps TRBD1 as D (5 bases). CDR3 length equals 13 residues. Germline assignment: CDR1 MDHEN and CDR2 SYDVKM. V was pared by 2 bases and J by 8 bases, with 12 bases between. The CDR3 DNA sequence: TGTGCCAGCAGTTTACCCGGGACCTGGGGCTACACCTTC. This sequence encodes CASSLPGTWGYTF.

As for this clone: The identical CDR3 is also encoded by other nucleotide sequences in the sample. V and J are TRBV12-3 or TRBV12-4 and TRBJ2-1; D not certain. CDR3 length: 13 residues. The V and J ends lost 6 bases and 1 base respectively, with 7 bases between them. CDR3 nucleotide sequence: TGTGCCAGCAGCCCTTCTTCCTACAATGAGCAGTTCTTC. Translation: CASSPSSYNEQFF.

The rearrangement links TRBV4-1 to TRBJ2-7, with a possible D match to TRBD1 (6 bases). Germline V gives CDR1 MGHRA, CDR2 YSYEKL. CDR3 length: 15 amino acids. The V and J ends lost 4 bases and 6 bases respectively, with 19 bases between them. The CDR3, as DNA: TGCGCCAGCAGCCTCGTTACAGGGTGGGGATCCGAGCAGTACTTC. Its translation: CASSLVTGWGSEQYF.

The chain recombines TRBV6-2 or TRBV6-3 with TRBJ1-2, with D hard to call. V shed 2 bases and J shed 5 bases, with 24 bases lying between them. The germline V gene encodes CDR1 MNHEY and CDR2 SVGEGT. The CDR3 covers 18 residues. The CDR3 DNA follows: TGTGCCAGCAGTTACCCCACCGTGGCCAGGCCCGGTGTGTATGGCTACACCTTC. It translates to CASSYPTVARPGVYGYTF.

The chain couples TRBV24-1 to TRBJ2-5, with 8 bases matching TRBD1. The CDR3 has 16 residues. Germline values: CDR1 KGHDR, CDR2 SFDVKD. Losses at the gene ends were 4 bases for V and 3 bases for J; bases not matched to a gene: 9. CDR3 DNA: TGTGCCACCAGTGACTCTTCGAGGACAGGGAAAGAGACCCAGTACTTC. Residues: CATSDSSRTGKETQYF.

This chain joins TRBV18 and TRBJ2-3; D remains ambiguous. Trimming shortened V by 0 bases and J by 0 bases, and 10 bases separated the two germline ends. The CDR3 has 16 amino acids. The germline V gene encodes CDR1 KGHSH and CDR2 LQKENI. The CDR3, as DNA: TGTGCCAGCTCACCACCCCAAGAATTTAGCACAGATACGCAGTATTTT. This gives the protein CASSPPQEFSTDTQYF.

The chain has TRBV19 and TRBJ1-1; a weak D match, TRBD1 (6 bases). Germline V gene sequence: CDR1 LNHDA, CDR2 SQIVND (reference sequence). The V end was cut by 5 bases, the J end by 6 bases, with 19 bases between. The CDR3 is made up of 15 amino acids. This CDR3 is CASSALAGAGSEAFF. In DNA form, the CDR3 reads TGTGCCAGTAGTGCCCTTGCGGGGGCTGGGTCTGAAGCTTTCTTT.

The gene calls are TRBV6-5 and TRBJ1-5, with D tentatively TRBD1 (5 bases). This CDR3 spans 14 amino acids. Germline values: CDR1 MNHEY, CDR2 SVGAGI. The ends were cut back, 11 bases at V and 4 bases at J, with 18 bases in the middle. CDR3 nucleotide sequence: TGTGCCGGGGCGGAGGAAATGGCAAATCAGCCCCAGCATTTT. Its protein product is CAGAEEMANQPQHF.

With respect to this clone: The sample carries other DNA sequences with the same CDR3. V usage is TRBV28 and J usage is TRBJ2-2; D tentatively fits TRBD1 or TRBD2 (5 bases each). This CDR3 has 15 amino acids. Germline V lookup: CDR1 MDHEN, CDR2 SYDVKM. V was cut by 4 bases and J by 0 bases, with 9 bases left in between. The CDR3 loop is CASSSGTANTGELFF. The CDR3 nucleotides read TGTGCCAGCAGTTCCGGGACGGCGAACACCGGGGAGCTGTTTTTT.

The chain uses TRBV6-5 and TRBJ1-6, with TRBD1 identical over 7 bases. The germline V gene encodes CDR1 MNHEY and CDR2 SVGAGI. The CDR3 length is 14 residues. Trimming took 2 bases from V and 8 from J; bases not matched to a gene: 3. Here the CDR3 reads CASSYKGGDSPLHF. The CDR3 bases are TGTGCCAGCAGTTACAAAGGGGGCGATTCACCCCTCCACTTT.

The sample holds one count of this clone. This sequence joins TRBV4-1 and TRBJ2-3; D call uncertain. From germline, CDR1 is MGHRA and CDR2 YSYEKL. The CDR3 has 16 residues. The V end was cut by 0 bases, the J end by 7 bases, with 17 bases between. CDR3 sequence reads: CASSQETRYQRHTQYF. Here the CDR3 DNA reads TGCGCCAGCAGCCAAGAGACAAGATACCAAAGACATACGCAGTATTTT.

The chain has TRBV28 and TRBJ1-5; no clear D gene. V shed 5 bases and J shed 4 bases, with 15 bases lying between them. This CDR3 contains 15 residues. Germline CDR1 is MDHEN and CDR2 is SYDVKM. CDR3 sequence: CASSLPRVKNQPQHF. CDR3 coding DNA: TGTGCCAGCAGTCTGCCAAGGGTGAAGAATCAGCCCCAGCATTTT.

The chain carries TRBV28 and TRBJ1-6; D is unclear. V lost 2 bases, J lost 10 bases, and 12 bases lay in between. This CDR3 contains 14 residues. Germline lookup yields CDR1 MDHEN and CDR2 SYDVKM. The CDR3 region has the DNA TGTGCCAGCAGTTTAGGTCGGACGGGCTCACCCCTCCACTTT. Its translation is CASSLGRTGSPLHF.

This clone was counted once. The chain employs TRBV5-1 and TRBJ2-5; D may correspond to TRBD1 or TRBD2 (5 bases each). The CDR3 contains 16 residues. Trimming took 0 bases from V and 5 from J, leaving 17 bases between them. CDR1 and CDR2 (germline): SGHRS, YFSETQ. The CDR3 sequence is CASSLGDVGSRETQYF. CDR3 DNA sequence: TGCGCCAGCAGCTTGGGGGACGTGGGGAGCCGGGAGACCCAGTACTTC.